Each of the 7 T cell receptor beta chains below was sequenced from the same sample in a study of blood T cells in healthy people across ages. Then a second PCR, running roughly 6 to 12 cycles, was carried out with a sample-barcoded 5' primer and a J-beta primer mix. Each CDR3 protein is one row after TCRdb ran MiXCR on the 5' RACE reads. The sample lists 450,000 to 600,000 distinct CDR3 sequences, about 27% seen once, with approximately 4% in the top ten. The same sample was also used in a study of T cells of mothers and their children.

Sequencing was carried out using blood. These receptors all come from a boy aged 2 to 10 in good health.

This clonotype was seen more than once but under ten times. CDR3 sequence (DNA): TGTGCCAGCAGCGTTGCGGCAGGGGGTAACTATGGCTACACCTTC. Encoded protein: CASSVAAGGNYGYTF. The chain couples TRBV9 to TRBJ1-2; TRBD1 aligns across 7 bases. In germline, CDR1 is SGDLS, CDR2 YYNGEE. The CDR3 spans 15 residues. V lost 2 bases and J lost 1; bases outside the gene matches: 5.

The rearrangement joins TRBV29-1 to TRBJ2-7; the D gene is possibly TRBD1 (6 bases). Trimming took off 0 bases at V and 3 bases at J, with 6 bases between the two ends. This CDR3 has 12 amino acids. Germline lookup yields CDR1 SQVTM and CDR2 ANQGSEA. The CDR3 here is CSVEEDSYEQYF. CDR3 DNA: TGCAGCGTTGAAGAGGACAGCTACGAGCAGTACTTC.

V and J are TRBV10-3 and TRBJ2-5; weak D call: TRBD2 (6 bases). Germline assignment: CDR1 ENHRY and CDR2 SYGVKD. This CDR3 has 14 amino acids. V was clipped by 3 bases and J by 2 bases, with 10 bases between them. CDR3 DNA: TGTGCCATCAGTGACAATAGCGGACAAGAGACCCAGTACTTC. It yields the protein CAISDNSGQETQYF.

This chain joins TRBV10-3 and TRBJ2-5; the D gene is possibly TRBD2 (5 bases). Germline assignment: CDR1 ENHRY and CDR2 SYGVKD. The CDR3 has 13 residues. Trimming removed 4 bases at V and 2 bases at J, with 8 bases between. For the CDR3, the DNA is TGTGCCATCAGTGTGGGAGATCAAGAGACCCAGTACTTC. Protein product: CAISVGDQETQYF.

The chain joins TRBV29-1 to TRBJ2-7; 8 bases map to TRBD1. This CDR3 is 18 amino acids long. Losses at the gene ends were 7 bases for V and 5 bases for J; bases not matched to a gene: 25. CDR1 and CDR2 from the germline V gene are SQVTM and ANQGSEA. DNA for the CDR3: TGCAGCGCAAAGACAGGGGAGGCGTTTAGCCCCGTCGGCCACGAGCAGTACTTC. Protein product: CSAKTGEAFSPVGHEQYF.

This chain links TRBV10-2 with TRBJ2-1; 9 bases are a match to TRBD2. The CDR3 extends over 16 amino acids. Germline V gene lookup returns CDR1 WSHSY and CDR2 SAAADI. The J segment lost 2 bases and the V segment lost 0 bases, leaving 2 bases of the junction unmatched. Written as DNA, the CDR3 is TGCGCCAGCAGTGAGTCGGCGGGAGGGACCTACAATGAGCAGTTCTTC. This gives the protein CASSESAGGTYNEQFF.

A word on this clonotype: A much larger clone differs from this one at a single base, so this may be a read error. The rearrangement uses TRBV7-9 and TRBJ2-1; TRBD2 aligns across 10 bases. Germline trimming cut 5 bases from V and 2 bases from J; bases unmatched to any gene: 3. The CDR3 is made up of 15 amino acids. Germline values: CDR1 SEHNR, CDR2 FQNEAQ (reference sequence). For the CDR3, the DNA is TGTGCCAGCAGCCCTAGCGGGAGCCCCTACAATGAGCAGTTCTTC. Encoded protein: CASSPSGSPYNEQFF.